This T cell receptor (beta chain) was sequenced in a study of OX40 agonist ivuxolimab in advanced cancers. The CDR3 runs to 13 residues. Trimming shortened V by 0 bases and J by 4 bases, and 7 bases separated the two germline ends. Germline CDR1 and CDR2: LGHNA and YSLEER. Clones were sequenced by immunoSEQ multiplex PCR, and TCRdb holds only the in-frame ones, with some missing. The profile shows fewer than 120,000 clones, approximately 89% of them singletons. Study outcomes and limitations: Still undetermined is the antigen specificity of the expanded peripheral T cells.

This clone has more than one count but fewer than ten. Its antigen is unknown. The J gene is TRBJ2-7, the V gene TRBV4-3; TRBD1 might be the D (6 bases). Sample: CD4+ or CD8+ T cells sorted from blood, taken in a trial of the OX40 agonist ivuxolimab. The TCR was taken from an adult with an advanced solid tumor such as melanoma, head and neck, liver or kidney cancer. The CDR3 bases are TGCGCCAGCAGCCAAGATAGGGGGTACGAGCAGTACTTC. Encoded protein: CASSQDRGYEQYF.